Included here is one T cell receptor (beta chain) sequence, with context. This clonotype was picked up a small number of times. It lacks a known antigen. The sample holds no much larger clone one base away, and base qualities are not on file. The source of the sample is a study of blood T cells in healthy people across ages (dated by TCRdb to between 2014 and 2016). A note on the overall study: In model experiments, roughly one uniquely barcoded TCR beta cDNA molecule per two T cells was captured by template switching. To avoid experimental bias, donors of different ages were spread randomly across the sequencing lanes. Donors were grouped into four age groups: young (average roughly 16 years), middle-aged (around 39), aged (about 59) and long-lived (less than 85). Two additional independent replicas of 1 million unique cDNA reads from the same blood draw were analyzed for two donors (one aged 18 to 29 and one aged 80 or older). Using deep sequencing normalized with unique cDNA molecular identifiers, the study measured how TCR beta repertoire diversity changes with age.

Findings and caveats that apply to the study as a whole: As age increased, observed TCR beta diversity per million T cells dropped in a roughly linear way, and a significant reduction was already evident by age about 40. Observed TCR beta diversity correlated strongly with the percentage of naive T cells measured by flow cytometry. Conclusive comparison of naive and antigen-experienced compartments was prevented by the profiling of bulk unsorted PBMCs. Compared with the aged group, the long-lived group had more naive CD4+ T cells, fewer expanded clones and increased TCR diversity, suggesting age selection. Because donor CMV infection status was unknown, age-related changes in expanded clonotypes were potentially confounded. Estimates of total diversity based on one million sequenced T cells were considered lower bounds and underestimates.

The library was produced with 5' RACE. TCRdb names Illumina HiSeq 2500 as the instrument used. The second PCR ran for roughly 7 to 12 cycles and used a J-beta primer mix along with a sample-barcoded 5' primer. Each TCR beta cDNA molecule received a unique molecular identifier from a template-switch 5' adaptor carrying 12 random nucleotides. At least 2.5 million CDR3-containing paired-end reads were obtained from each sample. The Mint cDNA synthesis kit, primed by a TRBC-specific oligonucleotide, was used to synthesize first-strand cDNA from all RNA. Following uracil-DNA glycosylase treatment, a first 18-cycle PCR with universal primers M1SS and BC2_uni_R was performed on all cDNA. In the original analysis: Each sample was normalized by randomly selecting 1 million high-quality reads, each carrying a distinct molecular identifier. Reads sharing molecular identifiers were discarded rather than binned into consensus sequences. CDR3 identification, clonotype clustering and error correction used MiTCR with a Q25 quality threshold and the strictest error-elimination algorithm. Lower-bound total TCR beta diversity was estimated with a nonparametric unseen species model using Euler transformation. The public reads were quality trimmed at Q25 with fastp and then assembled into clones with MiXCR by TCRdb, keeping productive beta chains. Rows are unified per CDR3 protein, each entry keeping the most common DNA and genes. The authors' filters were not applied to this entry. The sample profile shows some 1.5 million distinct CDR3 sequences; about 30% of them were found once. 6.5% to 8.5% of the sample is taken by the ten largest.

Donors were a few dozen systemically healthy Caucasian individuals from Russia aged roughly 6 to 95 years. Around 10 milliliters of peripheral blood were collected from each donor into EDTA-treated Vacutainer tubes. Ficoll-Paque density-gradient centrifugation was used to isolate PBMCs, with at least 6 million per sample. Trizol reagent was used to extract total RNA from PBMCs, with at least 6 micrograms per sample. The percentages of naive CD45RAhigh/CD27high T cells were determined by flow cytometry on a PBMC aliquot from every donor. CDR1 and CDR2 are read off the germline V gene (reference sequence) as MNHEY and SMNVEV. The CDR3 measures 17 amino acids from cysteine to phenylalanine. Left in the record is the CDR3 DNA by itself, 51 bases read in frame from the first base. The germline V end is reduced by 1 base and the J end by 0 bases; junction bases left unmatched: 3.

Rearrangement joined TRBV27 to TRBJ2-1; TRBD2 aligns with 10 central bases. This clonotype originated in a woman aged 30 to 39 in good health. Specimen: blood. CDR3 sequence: CASSLWASGSSYNEQFF. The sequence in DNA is TGTGCCAGCAGTTTATGGGCTAGCGGGAGCTCCTACAATGAGCAGTTCTTC.